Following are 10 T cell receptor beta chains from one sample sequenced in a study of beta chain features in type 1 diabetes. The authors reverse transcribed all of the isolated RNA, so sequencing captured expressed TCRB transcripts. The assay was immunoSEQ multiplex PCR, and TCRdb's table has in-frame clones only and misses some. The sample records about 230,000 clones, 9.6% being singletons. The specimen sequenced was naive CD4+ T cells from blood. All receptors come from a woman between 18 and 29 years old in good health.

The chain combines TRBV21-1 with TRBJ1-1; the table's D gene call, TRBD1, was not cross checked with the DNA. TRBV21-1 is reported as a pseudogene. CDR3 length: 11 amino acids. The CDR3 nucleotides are TGTGCCAGCCGACAGGTACGGGAAGCTTTCTTT. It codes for CASRQVREAFF.

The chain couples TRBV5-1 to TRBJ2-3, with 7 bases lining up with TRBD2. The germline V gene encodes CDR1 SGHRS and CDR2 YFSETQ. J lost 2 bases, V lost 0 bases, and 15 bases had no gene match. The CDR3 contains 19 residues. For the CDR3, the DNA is TGCGCCAGCAGCTTGGAAGTTTCGGGAGGCCCGCCGATCACAGATACGCAGTATTTT. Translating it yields CASSLEVSGGPPITDTQYF. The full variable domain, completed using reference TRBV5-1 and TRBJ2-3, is KAGVTQTPRYLIKTRGQQVTLSCSPISGHRSVSWYQQTPGQGLQFLFEYFSETQRNKGNFPGRFSGRQFSNSRSEMNVSTLELGDSALYLCASSLEVSGGPPITDTQYFGPGTRLTVL.

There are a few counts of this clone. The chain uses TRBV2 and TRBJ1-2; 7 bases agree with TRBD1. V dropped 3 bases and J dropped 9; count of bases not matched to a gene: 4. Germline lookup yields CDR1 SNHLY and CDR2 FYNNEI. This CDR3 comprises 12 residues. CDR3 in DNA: TGTGCCAGCAGTGACCGGGACAGTCGCTACACCTTC. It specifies CASSDRDSRYTF.

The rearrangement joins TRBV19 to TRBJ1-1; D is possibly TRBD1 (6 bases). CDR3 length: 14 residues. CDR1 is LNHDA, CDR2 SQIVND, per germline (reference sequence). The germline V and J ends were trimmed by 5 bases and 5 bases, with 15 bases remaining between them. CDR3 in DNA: TGTGCCAGTAGTCCCGGGCAGGGGTGGACTGAAGCTTTCTTT. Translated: CASSPGQGWTEAFF.

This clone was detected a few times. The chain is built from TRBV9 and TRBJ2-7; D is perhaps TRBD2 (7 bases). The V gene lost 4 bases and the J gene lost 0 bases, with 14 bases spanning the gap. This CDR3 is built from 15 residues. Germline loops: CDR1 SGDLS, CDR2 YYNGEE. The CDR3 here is CASSSVGGDSYEQYF. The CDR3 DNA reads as TGTGCCAGCAGCTCGGTAGGGGGGGACTCCTACGAGCAGTACTTC.

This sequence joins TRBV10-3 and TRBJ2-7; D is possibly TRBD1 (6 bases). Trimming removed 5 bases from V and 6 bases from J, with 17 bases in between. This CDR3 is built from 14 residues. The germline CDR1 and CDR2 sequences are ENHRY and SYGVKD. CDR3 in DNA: TGTGCCATCAGTAGGACAGTCCTTTCGGGCGAGCAGTACTTC. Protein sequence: CAISRTVLSGEQYF.

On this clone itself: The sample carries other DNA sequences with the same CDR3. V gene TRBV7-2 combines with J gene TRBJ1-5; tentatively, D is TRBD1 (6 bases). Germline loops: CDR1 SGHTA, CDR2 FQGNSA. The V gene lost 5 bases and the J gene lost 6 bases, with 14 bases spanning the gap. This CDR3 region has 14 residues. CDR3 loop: CASSLGGGGQPQHF. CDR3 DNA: TGTGCCAGCAGCCTAGGGGGAGGTGGTCAGCCCCAGCATTTT. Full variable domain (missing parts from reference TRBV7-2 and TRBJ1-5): GAGVSQSPSNKVTEKGKDVELRCDPISGHTALYWYRQSLGQGLEFLIYFQGNSAPDKSGLPSDRFSAERTGGSVSTLTIQRTQQEDSAVYLCASSLGGGGQPQHFGDGTRLSIL.

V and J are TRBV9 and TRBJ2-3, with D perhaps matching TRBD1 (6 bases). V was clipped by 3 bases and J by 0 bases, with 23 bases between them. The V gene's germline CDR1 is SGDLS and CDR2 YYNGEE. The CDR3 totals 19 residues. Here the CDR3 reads CASSGEADSLPPSTDTQYF. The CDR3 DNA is TGTGCCAGCAGCGGAGAGGCGGACAGCCTACCCCCTAGCACAGATACGCAGTATTTT.

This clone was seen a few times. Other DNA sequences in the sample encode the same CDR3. CDR3 sequence reads: CASSPGTSGIYEQYF. Here the CDR3 DNA reads TGTGCCAGCTCACCAGGGACTAGCGGGATCTACGAGCAGTACTTC. The genes are TRBV18 and TRBJ2-7, with 13 bases aligning to TRBD2. The ends lost 2 bases at V and 3 bases at J; junction bases unmatched: 1. In germline, CDR1 is KGHSH, CDR2 LQKENI. This CDR3 contains 15 residues.

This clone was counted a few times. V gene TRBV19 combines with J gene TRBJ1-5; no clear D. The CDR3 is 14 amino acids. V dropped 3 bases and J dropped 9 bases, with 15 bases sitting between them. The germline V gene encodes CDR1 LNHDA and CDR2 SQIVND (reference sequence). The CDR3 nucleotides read TGTGCCAGTAGTATCCGCGGGCCCGGCGGGCCCCAGCATTTT. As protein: CASSIRGPGGPQHF.